This record looks at one TCR beta chain sequence and its context. Its antigen is as yet unknown. This record belongs to a study of cytomegalovirus exposure and HLA in healthy donors. Study-level findings and limits: Association with HLA alleles at 0.05 false discovery rate was found for 16,951 TCR beta sequences in a later analysis. Cytomegalovirus-associated status was assigned to 164 TCR beta chains.

13 Jbeta primers and 60 Vbeta primers were used for the PCR. TCRdb keeps only in-frame clones here, not all; method: immunoSEQ multiplex PCR. There are about 120,000 clones in the sample; about three quarters occur only once, and approximately 1.2% lies in the top ten. Germline values: CDR1 MNHEY, CDR2 SVGAGI. The CDR3 totals 14 residues. Trimming cost V 5 bases and J 8 bases, with 13 bases left between them. The material sequenced was PBMCs. V gene TRBV6-5 combines with J gene TRBJ1-6, with D possibly TRBD1 on 5 matching bases. The sequence derives from a female donor in good health and CMV-seronegative. The CDR3 is CASSGRGGYSPLHF. The CDR3 nucleotides read TGTGCCAGCAGTGGGAGGGGTGGATATTCACCCCTCCACTTT.